This TCR beta chain stems from a study of cytomegalovirus exposure and HLA in healthy donors. Study results and limitations: A later analysis linked a missense variant in DCLRE1C to the trimming of TCR beta V and J genes.

About this clone: Its matching antigen is unknown.

PCR used 60 Vbeta primers and 13 Jbeta primers. The repertoire was sequenced with immunoSEQ multiplex PCR; TCRdb's copy has only in-frame clones and lacks some. The sample includes approximately 100,000 clones. With V trimmed by 0 bases and J by 0 bases, 12 bases remained unmatched. CDR3 length equals 21 residues. Germline assignment: CDR1 SNHLY and CDR2 FYNNEI. The receptor's source is a man aged 35 to 55 in good health and CMV-seronegative. The sequenced sample was PBMCs. The V call is TRBV2, the J call TRBJ1-5, with 12 bases matching TRBD1. The CDR3 coding sequence is TGTGCCAGCAGTGAAGCGCTTTCTTGGGACAGGGGGCGGGATAGCAATCAGCCCCAGCATTTT. Its translation is CASSEALSWDRGRDSNQPQHF.